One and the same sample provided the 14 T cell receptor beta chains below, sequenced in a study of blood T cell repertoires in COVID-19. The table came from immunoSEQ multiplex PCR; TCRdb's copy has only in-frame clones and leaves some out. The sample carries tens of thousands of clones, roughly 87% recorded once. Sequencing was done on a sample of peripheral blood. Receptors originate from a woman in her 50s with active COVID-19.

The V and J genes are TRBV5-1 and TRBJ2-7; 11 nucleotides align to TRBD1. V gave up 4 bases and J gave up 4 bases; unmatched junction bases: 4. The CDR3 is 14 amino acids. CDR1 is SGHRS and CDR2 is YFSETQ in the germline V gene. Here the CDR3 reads CASSMDRGLYEQYF. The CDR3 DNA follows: TGCGCCAGCAGCATGGACAGGGGGCTGTACGAGCAGTACTTC.

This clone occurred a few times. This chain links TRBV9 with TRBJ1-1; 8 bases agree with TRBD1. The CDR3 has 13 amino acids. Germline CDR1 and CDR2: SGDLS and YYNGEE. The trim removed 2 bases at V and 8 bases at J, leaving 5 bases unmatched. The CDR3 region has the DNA TGTGCCAGCAGCGTTACAGGGGGTCTCGAAGCTTTCTTT. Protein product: CASSVTGGLEAFF. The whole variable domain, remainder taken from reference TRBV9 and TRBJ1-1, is DSGVTQTPKHLITATGQRVTLRCSPRSGDLSVYWYQQSLDQGLQFLIQYYNGEERAKGNILERFSAQQFPDLHSELNLSSLELGDSALYFCASSVTGGLEAFFGQGTRLTVV.

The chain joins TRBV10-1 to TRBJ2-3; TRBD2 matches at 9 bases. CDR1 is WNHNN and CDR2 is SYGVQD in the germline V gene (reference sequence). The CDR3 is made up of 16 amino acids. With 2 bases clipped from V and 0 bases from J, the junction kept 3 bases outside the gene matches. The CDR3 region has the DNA TGCGCCAGCAGTGAGGGAGCGGGGGGAAGCACAGATACGCAGTATTTT. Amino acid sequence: CASSEGAGGSTDTQYF.

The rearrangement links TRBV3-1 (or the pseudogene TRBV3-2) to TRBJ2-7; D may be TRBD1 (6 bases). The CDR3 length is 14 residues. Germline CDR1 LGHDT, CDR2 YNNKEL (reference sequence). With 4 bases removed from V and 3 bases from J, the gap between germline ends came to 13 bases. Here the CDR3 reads CASSPHGQIYEQYF. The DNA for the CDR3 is TGTGCCAGCAGCCCACACGGACAGATCTACGAGCAGTACTTC.

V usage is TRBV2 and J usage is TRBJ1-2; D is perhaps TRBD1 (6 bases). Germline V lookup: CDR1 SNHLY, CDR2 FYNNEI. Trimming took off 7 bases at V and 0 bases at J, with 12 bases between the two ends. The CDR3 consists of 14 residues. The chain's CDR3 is CASTVGGPNYGYTF. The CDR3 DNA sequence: TGTGCCAGCACCGTAGGGGGACCTAACTATGGCTACACCTTC.

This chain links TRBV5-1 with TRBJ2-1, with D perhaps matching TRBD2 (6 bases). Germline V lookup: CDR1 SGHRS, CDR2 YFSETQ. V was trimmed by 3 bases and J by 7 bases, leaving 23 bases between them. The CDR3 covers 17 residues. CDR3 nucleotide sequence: TGCGCCAGCAGCTCTGGGCGGGGACTCAGACCCCGGAATGAGCAGTTCTTC. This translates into CASSSGRGLRPRNEQFF.

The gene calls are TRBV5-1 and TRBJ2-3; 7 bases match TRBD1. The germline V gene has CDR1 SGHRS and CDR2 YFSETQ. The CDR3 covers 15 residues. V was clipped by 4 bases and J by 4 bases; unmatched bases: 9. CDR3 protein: CASSGTGQGADTQYF. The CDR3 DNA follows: TGCGCCAGCAGCGGAACCGGTCAGGGGGCAGATACGCAGTATTTT.

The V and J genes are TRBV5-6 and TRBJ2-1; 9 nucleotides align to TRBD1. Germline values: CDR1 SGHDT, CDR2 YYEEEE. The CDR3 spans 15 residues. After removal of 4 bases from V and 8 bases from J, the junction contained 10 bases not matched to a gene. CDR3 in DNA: TGTGCCAGCAGCCTTGGGGACAGGGTATCTTATGAGCAGTTCTTC. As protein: CASSLGDRVSYEQFF.

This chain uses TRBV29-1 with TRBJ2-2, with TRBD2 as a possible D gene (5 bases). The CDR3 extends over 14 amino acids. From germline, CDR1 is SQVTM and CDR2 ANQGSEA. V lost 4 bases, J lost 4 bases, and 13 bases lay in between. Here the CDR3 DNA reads TGCAGCGTTGGTCGGGGTTTTAGCACCGGGGAGCTGTTTTTT. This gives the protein CSVGRGFSTGELFF.

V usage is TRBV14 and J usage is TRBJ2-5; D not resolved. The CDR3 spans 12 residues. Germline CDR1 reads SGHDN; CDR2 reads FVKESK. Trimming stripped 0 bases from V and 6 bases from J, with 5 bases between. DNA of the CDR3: TGTGCCAGCAGCCAAGAGCGGAAGACCCAGTACTTC. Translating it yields CASSQERKTQYF.

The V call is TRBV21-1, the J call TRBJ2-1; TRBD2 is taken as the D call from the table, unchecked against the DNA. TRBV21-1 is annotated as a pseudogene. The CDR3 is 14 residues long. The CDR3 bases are TGTGCCAGCAAGACTAGCGGGCGATACAATGAGCAGTTCTTC. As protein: CASKTSGRYNEQFF.

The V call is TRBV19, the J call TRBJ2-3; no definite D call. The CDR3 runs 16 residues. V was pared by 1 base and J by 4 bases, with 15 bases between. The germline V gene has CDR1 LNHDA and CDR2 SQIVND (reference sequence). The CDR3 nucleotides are TGTGCCAGTAGTATAGGACCAGGCATCGGTCCAGATACGCAGTATTTT. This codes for CASSIGPGIGPDTQYF.

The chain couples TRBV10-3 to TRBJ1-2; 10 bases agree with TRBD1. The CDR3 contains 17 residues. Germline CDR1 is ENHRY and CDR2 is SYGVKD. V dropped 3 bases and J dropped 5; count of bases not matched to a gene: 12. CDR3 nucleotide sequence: TGTGCCATCAGTGACCTACAGACGGGACAGGGGAGTTATGGCTACACCTTC. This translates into CAISDLQTGQGSYGYTF.

The CDR3 loop is CASSQRHANTEAFF. CDR3 nucleotide sequence: TGCGCCAGCAGCCAGAGACACGCGAACACTGAAGCTTTCTTT. V and J are TRBV4-1 and TRBJ1-1; D unresolved. In germline, CDR1 is MGHRA, CDR2 YSYEKL. V was pared by 3 bases and J by 1 base, with 9 bases between. The CDR3 totals 14 residues.